A single sample gave rise to the 14 T cell receptor beta chains below, sequenced in a study of cytomegalovirus exposure and HLA in healthy donors. A multiplex PCR was run with 60 Vbeta primers and 13 Jbeta primers. The method was immunoSEQ multiplex PCR; TCRdb's version includes in-frame clones alone and lacks a portion of them. The sample has around 150,000 clones; roughly three quarters are singletons. The sequencing input was PBMCs. The receptors here all came from a man aged 40-55 years in good health and CMV-seropositive.

The chain recombines TRBV19 with TRBJ2-1; D possibly corresponds to TRBD1 (6 bases). The CDR3 spans 14 residues. Germline CDR1 and CDR2: LNHDA and SQIVND (reference sequence). The V end was cut by 5 bases, the J end by 5 bases, with 13 bases between. CDR3 bases: TGTGCCAGTAGTGGACGGAAGGGGGACAATGAGCAGTTCTTC. Its translation: CASSGRKGDNEQFF.

The chain has TRBV14 and TRBJ1-2; D not certain. This CDR3 is built from 13 residues. Per the germline V gene, CDR1 is SGHDN and CDR2 is FVKESK. V gave up 0 bases and J gave up 3 bases, with 5 bases separating them. CDR3 protein: CASSQDPYYGYTF. In nucleotides, the CDR3 is TGTGCCAGCAGCCAAGATCCCTACTATGGCTACACCTTC.

The rearrangement uses TRBV7-2 and TRBJ2-7, with a possible D match to TRBD1 (6 bases). The CDR3 is 14 residues long. V was trimmed by 5 bases and J by 4 bases, leaving 15 bases between them. In germline, CDR1 is SGHTA, CDR2 FQGNSA. CDR3 sequence reads: CASSKKQGDYEQYF. DNA of the CDR3: TGTGCCAGCAGCAAAAAACAGGGAGATTACGAGCAGTACTTC.

The rearrangement joins TRBV10-3 to TRBJ1-5, with 10 nucleotides matching TRBD1. Germline trimming cut 0 bases from V and 3 bases from J; bases unmatched to any gene: 2. Germline CDR1 and CDR2: ENHRY and SYGVKD. The CDR3 contains 16 residues. For the CDR3, the DNA is TGTGCCATCAGTGAGTCTGGGACAGGGGTCAATCAGCCCCAGCATTTT. It translates to CAISESGTGVNQPQHF.

This chain connects TRBV30 to TRBJ1-1; D is undetermined. CDR3 length: 13 residues. Trimming left V 5 bases short and J 8 bases short, with 18 bases between. Per the germline V gene, CDR1 is GTSNPN and CDR2 is SVGIG (reference sequence). The chain's CDR3 is CAWPEGPILEAFF. The CDR3 coding sequence is TGTGCCTGGCCTGAGGGTCCTATCCTCGAAGCTTTCTTT.

J is TRBJ2-7 and V is TRBV18; TRBD1 matches at 10 bases. With 6 bases clipped from V and 2 bases from J, the junction kept 10 bases outside the gene matches. Germline assignment: CDR1 KGHSH and CDR2 LQKENI. This CDR3 is built from 16 residues. The CDR3 reads CASSSRQGAPPYEQYF. In nucleotides, the CDR3 is TGTGCCAGCTCTTCTCGACAGGGGGCCCCCCCCTACGAGCAGTACTTC.

The chain carries TRBV5-1 and TRBJ2-7; D possibly corresponds to TRBD2 (6 bases). The CDR3 sequence is 15 residues long. The V gene's germline CDR1 is SGHRS and CDR2 YFSETQ. Trimming cost V 5 bases and J 4 bases, with 19 bases left between them. CDR3 in DNA: TGCGCCAGCAGGCGGGAAACGGGACGGACGTACGAGCAGTACTTC. This translates into CASRRETGRTYEQYF.

The rearrangement links TRBV5-1 to TRBJ2-7; D remains unclear. Germline CDR1 SGHRS, CDR2 YFSETQ. CDR3 length: 15 residues. V lost 1 base and J 0 bases, leaving 11 bases between the germline ends. The CDR3 loop is CASSLPNIYSYEQYF. The CDR3, as DNA: TGCGCCAGCAGCTTGCCCAACATTTACTCCTACGAGCAGTACTTC.

The chain has TRBV19 and TRBJ2-5, with TRBD2 as a possible D gene (5 bases). The CDR3 runs 14 residues. CDR1 and CDR2 (germline): LNHDA, SQIVND (reference sequence). With 5 bases removed from V and 4 bases from J, the gap between germline ends came to 14 bases. The CDR3 protein is CASSLSDSRETQYF. CDR3 nucleotide sequence: TGTGCCAGTAGTCTCTCGGACTCGCGAGAGACCCAGTACTTC.

The count of this clone is one. The chain uses TRBV14 and TRBJ1-2; D perhaps matches TRBD1 (5 bases). V was shortened by 3 bases and J by 8 bases, with 16 bases between the two germline ends. CDR3 size: 14 residues. Germline V CDR1 and CDR2: SGHDN, FVKESK. The CDR3 sequence: CASSQDWGGCGYTF. The CDR3 DNA follows: TGTGCCAGCAGCCAGGATTGGGGGGGATGCGGCTACACCTTC. The complete variable domain, with remaining parts taken from reference TRBV14 and TRBJ1-2, reads EAGVTQFPSHSVIEKGQTVTLRCDPISGHDNLYWYRRVMGKEIKFLLHFVKESKQDESGMPNNRFLAERTGGTYSTLKVQPAELEDSGVYFCASSQDWGGCGYTFGSGTRLTVV.

V and J are TRBV4-3 and TRBJ1-2; D gene uncertain. Trimming cost V 5 bases and J 4 bases, with 20 bases left between them. This CDR3 contains 16 residues. Per the germline V gene, CDR1 is LGHNA and CDR2 is YSLEER. The CDR3 region has the DNA TGCGCCAGCAGCTCTACCGATCGAAGGGCGGGCTATGGCTACACCTTC. Protein sequence: CASSSTDRRAGYGYTF.

This clone was seen more than once but under ten times. Different DNA sequences within this sample yield the same CDR3. The J gene is TRBJ2-6, the V gene TRBV4-3, with D possibly matching TRBD1 (6 bases). Between the trimmed V and J ends, which lost 0 bases and 0 bases, there was a span of 6 bases. The CDR3 length is 16 residues. CDR1 and CDR2 from the germline V gene are LGHNA and YSLEER. CDR3 amino acids: CASSQETGSGANVLTF. The CDR3 DNA sequence: TGCGCCAGCAGCCAAGAGACAGGCTCTGGGGCCAACGTCCTGACTTTC.

The chain is built from TRBV5-1 and TRBJ2-1; 9 nucleotides align to TRBD1. The CDR3 is made up of 14 amino acids. Germline V gives CDR1 SGHRS, CDR2 YFSETQ. J lost 6 bases, V lost 3 bases, and 4 bases had no gene match. The CDR3 is CASSSGTGINEQFF. The DNA for the CDR3 is TGCGCCAGCAGCTCCGGGACAGGGATCAATGAGCAGTTCTTC.

The chain links TRBV5-1 to TRBJ2-4; 11 nucleotides line up with TRBD1. The junction had 11 bases not matched to a gene; V was cut back by 4 bases and J by 2 bases. Germline-derived CDR1 and CDR2 are SGHRS and YFSETQ. CDR3 size: 18 residues. The CDR3 DNA follows: TGCGCCAGCAGCGATCTACCGGGACAGGGGGTCTCCAAAAACATTCAGTACTTC. The encoded protein is CASSDLPGQGVSKNIQYF. The entire variable domain, with the rest obtained from reference TRBV5-1 and TRBJ2-4, is as follows: KAGVTQTPRYLIKTRGQQVTLSCSPISGHRSVSWYQQTPGQGLQFLFEYFSETQRNKGNFPGRFSGRQFSNSRSEMNVSTLELGDSALYLCASSDLPGQGVSKNIQYFGAGTRLSVL.